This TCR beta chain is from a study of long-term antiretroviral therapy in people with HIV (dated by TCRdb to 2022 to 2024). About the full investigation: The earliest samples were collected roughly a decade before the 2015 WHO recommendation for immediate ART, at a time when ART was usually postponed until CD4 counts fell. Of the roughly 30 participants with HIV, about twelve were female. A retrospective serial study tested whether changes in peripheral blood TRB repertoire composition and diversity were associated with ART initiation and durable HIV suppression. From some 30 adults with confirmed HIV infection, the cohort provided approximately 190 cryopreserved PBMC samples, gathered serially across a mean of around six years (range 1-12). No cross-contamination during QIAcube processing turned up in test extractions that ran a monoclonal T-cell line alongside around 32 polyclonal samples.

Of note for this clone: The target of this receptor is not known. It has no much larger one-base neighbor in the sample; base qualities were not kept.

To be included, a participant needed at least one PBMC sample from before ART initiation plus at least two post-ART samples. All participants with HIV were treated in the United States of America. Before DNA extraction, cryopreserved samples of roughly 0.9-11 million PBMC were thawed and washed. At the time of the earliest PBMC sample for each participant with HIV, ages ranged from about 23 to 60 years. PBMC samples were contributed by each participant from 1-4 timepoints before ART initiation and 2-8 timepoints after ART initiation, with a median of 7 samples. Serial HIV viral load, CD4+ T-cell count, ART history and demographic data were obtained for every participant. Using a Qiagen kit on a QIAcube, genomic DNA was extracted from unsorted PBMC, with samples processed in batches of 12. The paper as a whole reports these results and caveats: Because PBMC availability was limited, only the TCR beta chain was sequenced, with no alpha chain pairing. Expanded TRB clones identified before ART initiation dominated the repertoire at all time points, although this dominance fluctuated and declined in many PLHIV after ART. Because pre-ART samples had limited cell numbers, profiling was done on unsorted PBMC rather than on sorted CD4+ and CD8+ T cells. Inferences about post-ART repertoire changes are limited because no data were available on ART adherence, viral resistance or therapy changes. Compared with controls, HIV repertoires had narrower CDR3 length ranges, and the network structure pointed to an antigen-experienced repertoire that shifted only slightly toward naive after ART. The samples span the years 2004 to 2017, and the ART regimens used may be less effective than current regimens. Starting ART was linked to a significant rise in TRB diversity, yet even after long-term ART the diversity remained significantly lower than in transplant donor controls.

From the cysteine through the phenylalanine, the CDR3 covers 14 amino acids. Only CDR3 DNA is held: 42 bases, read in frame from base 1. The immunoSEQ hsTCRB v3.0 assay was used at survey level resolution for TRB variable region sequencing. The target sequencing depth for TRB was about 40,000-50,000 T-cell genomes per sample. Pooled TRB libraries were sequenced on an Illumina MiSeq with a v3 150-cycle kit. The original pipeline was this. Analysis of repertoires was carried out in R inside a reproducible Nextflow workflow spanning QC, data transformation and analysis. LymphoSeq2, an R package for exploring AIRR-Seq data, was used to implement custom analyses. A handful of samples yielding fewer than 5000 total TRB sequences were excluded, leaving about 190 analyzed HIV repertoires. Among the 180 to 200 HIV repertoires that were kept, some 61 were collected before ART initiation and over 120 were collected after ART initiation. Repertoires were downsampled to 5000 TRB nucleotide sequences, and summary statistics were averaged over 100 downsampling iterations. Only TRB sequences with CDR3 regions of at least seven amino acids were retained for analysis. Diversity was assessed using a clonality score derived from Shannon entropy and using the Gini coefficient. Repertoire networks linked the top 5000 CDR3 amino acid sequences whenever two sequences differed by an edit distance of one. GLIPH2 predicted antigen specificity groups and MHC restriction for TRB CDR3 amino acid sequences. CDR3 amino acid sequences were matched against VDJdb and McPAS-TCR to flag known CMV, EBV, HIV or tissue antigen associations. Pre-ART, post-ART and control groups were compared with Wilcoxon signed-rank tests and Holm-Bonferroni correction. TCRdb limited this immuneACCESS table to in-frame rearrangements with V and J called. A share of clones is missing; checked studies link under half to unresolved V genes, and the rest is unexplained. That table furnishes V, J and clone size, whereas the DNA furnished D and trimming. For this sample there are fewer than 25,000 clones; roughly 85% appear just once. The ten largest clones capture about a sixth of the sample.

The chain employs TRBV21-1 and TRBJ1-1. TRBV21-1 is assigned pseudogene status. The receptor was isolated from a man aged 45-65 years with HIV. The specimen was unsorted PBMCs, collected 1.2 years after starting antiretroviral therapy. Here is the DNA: TGTGCCAGCAGCAAACGGGGAAGGGAGGGTGAAGCTTTCTTT. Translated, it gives CASSKRGREGEAFF.